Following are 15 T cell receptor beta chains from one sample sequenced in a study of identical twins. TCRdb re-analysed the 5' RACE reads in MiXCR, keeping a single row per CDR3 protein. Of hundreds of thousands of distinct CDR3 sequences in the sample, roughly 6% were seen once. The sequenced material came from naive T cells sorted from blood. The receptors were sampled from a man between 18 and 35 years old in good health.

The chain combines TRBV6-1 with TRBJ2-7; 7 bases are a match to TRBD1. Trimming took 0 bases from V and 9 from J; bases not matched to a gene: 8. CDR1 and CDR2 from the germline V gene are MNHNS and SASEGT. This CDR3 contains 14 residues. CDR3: CASSEALTGSVQYV. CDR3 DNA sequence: TGTGCCAGCAGTGAAGCTCTGACAGGGAGCGTGCAGTACGTC.

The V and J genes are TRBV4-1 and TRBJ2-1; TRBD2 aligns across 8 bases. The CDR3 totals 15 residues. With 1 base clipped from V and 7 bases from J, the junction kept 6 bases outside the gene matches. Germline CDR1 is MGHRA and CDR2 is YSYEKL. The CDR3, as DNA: TGCGCCAGCAGCCAAGTCAGCGGGAGACCGAATGAGCAGTTCTTC. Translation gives CASSQVSGRPNEQFF.

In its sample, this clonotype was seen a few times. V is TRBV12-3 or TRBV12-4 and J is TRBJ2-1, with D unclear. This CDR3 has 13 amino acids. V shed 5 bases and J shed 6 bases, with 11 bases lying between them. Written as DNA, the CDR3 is TGTGCCAGCAGTAACGGGCTCATCAATGAGCAGTTCTTC. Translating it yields CASSNGLINEQFF.

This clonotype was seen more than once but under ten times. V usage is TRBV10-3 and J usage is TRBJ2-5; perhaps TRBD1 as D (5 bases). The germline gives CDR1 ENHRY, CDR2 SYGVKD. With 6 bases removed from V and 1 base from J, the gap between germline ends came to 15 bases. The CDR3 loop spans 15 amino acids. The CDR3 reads CAISRMQGSQETQYF. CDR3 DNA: TGTGCCATCAGCAGAATGCAGGGTTCCCAAGAGACCCAGTACTTC.

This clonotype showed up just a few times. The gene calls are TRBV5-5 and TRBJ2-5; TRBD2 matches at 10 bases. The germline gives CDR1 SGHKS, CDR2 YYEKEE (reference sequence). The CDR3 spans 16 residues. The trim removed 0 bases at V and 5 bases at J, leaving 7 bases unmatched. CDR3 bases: TGTGCCAGCAGCTTGGGCCTAGCGGGAGAACGGGAGACCCAGTACTTC. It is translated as CASSLGLAGERETQYF.

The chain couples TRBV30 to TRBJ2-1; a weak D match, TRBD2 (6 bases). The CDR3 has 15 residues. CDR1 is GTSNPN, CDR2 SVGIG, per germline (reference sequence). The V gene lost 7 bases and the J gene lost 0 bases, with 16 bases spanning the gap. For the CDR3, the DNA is TGTGCCTTGGACGGCGGGACCCTCTCCTACAATGAGCAGTTCTTC. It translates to CALDGGTLSYNEQFF. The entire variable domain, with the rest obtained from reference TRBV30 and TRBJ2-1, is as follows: SQTIHQWPATLVQPVGSPLSLECTVEGTSNPNLYWYRQAAGRGLQLLFYSVGIGQISSEVPQNLSASRPQDRQFILSSKKLLLSDSGFYLCALDGGTLSYNEQFFGPGTRLTVL.

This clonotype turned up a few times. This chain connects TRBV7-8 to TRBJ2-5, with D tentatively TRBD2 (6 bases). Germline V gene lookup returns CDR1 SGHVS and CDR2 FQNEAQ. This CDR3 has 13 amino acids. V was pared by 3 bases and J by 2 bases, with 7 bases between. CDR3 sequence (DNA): TGTGCCAGCAGCTTCGCGGGGCAAGAGACCCAGTACTTC. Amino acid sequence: CASSFAGQETQYF.

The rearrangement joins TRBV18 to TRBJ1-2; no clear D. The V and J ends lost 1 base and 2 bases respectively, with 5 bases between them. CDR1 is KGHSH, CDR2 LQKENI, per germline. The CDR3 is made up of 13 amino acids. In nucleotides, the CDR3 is TGTGCCAGCTCACCACAGCAGAACTATGGCTACACCTTC. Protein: CASSPQQNYGYTF.

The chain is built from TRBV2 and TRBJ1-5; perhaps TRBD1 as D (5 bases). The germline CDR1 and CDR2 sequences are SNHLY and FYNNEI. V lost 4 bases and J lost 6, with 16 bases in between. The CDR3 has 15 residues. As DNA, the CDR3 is TGTGCCAGCAGTGGGCAGGGAGACGGTGGTCAGCCCCAGCATTTT. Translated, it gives CASSGQGDGGQPQHF.

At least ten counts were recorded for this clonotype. The CDR3 DNA is TGTGCCAGCAGAGCGGGGGTCGTTGGGGAGCAGTACTTC. Translation gives CASRAGVVGEQYF. The rearrangement links TRBV27 to TRBJ2-7, with 8 bases identical to TRBD2. Trimming at V came to 6 bases and at J to 7 bases, leaving 8 bases not matched to a gene. The CDR3 spans 13 residues. Germline V gene sequence: CDR1 MNHEY, CDR2 SMNVEV (reference sequence).

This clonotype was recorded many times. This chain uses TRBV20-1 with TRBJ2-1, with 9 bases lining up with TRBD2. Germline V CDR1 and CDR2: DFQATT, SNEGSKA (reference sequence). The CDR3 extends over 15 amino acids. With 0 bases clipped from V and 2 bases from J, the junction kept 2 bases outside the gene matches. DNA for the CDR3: TGCAGTGCTAGAGAGGTAGCGGGAGCCTACAATGAGCAGTTCTTC. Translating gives CSAREVAGAYNEQFF.

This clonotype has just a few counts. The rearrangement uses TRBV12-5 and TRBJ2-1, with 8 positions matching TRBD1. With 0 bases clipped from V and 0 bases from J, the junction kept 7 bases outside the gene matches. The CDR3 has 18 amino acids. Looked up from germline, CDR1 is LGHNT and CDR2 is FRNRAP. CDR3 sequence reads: CASGLVPWDRSSYNEQFF. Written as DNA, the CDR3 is TGTGCTAGTGGTTTGGTACCCTGGGACAGGAGCTCCTACAATGAGCAGTTCTTC.

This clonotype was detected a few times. The CDR3 loop reads CAIRPQAGVGEQYF. DNA of the CDR3: TGTGCCATCAGGCCCCAAGCGGGAGTAGGCGAGCAGTACTTC. J is TRBJ2-7 and V is TRBV10-3, with TRBD2 matching 8 bases. The CDR3 extends over 14 amino acids. J was trimmed by 6 bases and V by 6 bases; bases with no gene match: 10. Per the germline V gene, CDR1 is ENHRY and CDR2 is SYGVKD.

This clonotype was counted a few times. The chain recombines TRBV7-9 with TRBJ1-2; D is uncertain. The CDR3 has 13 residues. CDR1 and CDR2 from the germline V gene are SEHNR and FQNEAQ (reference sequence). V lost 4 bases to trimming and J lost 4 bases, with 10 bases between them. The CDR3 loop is CASSSYLLYGYTF. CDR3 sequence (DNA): TGTGCCAGCAGCTCTTATCTCCTCTATGGCTACACCTTC. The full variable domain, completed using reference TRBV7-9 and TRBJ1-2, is DTGVSQNPRHKITKRGQNVTFRCDPISEHNRLYWYRQTLGQGPEFLTYFQNEAQLEKSRLLSDRFSAERPKGSFSTLEIQRTEQGDSAMYLCASSSYLLYGYTFGSGTRLTVV.

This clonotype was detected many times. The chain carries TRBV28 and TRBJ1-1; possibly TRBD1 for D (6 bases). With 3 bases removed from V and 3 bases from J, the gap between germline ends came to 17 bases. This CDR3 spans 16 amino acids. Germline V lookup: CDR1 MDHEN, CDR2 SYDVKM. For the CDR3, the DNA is TGTGCCAGCAGTTTTCTTGACAGGAGGTTGTACACTGAAGCTTTCTTT. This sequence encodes CASSFLDRRLYTEAFF.